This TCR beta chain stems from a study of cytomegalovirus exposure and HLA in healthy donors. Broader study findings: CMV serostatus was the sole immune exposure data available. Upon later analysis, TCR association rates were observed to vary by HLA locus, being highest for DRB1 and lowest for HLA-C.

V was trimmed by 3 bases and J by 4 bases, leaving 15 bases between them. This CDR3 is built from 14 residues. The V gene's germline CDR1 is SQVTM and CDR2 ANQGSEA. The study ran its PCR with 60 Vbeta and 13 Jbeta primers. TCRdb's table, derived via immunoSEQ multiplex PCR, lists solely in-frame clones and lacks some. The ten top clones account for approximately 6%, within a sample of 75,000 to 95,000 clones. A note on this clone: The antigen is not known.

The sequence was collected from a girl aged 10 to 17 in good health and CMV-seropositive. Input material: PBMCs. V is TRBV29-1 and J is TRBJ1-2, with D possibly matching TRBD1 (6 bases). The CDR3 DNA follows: TGCAGCGTTGAGAACCGGGACAAGTCCTATGGCTACACCTTC. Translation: CSVENRDKSYGYTF. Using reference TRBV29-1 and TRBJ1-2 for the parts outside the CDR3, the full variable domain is SAVISQKPSRDICQRGTSLTIQCQVDSQVTMMFWYRQQPGQSLTLIATANQGSEATYESGFVIDKFPISRPNLTFSTLTVSNMSPEDSSIYLCSVENRDKSYGYTFGSGTRLTVV.